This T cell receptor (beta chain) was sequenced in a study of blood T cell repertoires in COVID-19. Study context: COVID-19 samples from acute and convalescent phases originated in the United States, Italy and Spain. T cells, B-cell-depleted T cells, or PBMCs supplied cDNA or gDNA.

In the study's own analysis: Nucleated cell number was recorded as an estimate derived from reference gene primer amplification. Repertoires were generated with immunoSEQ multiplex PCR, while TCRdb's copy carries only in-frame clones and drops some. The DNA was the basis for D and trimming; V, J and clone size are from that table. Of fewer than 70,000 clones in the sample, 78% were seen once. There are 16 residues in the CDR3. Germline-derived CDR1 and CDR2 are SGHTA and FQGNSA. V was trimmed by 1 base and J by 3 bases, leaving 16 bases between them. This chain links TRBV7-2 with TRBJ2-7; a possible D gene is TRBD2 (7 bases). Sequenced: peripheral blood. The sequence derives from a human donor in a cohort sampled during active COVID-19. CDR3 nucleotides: TGTGCCAGCAGCTTAGAGGGGGGGCTCCTCCTCTACGAGCAGTACTTC. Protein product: CASSLEGGLLLYEQYF.